This passage covers 11 T cell receptor beta chains from one sample sequenced in a study of Siglec-9 on CD8 T cells in melanoma. Measured with immunoSEQ multiplex PCR; TCRdb has only the in-frame clones, and not every one. The sample has about 30,000 clones, more than 80% seen once. The sequenced material came from Siglec-9- CD8+ T cells sorted from blood. These receptors originate from a human donor in good health.

The chain joins TRBV7-8 to TRBJ2-3; D is possibly TRBD2 (7 bases). Germline CDR1 reads SGHVS; CDR2 reads FQNEAQ. This CDR3 has 15 amino acids. V was cut by 5 bases and J by 4 bases, with 16 bases left in between. CDR3 loop: CASSPWGGRSDTQYF. Written as DNA, the CDR3 is TGTGCCAGCAGCCCCTGGGGGGGGCGGTCAGATACGCAGTATTTT.

This clone was seen only a few times. The chain is built from TRBV27 and TRBJ1-1, with D perhaps TRBD1 (5 bases). CDR1 MNHEY and CDR2 SMNVEV come from the germline V gene (reference sequence). Trimming took off 2 bases at V and 1 base at J, with 17 bases between the two ends. The CDR3 has 17 amino acids. As DNA, the CDR3 is TGTGCCAGCAGTTTAGGAGGGGAGCCCGAATCGAACACTGAAGCTTTCTTT. Residues: CASSLGGEPESNTEAFF.

The chain has TRBV19 and TRBJ2-1, with 8 bases identical to TRBD1. Per the germline V gene, CDR1 is LNHDA and CDR2 is SQIVND (reference sequence). V shed 5 bases and J 8 bases; nucleotides not matched to a gene: 5. CDR3 length: 13 residues. CDR3 DNA: TGTGCCAGTAGTCGACAGGGGCCGTATGAGCAGTTCTTC. This translates into CASSRQGPYEQFF.

The chain is built from TRBV19 and TRBJ2-3; 12 bases are a match to TRBD1. The CDR3 spans 16 residues. Germline loops: CDR1 LNHDA, CDR2 SQIVND (reference sequence). The V segment lost 2 bases and the J segment 5 bases; nucleotides outside the gene matches: 5. In DNA, the CDR3 is TGTGCCAGTAGTATACTCGGGACAGGGGGCGGAGATACGCAGTATTTT. It codes for CASSILGTGGGDTQYF.

For this clone: Compared with germline, one end of the junction differs, possibly owing to a read error. The chain has TRBV10-3 and TRBJ2-3; a possible D gene is TRBD1 (6 bases). Germline CDR1 ENHRY, CDR2 SYGVKD. The CDR3 covers 13 residues. The DNA of the CDR3 is TGTGCCATCGGTGACAGGAGCACAGATACGCAGTATTTT. This translates into CAIGDRSTDTQYF.

The rearrangement links TRBV4-1 to TRBJ2-1; the D gene is possibly TRBD2 (5 bases). Per germline, CDR1 MGHRA and CDR2 YSYEKL. Trimming left V 0 bases short and J 6 bases short, with 9 bases between. This CDR3 region has 14 residues. The DNA of the CDR3 is TGCGCCAGCAGCCAAGATCGAGGGATCAATGAGCAGTTCTTC. Translation gives CASSQDRGINEQFF.

The chain is built from TRBV6-6 and TRBJ2-7; D unclear. Germline V lookup: CDR1 MNHNY, CDR2 SVGAGI (reference sequence). The CDR3 spans 13 residues. The CDR3 region has the DNA TGTGCCAGACACCTGCTGGGGTCCTCCGAGCAGTACGTC. Translated, it gives CARHLLGSSEQYV.

The chain uses TRBV27 and TRBJ2-7; tentatively, D is TRBD1 or TRBD2 (5 bases each). CDR1 and CDR2 from the germline V gene are MNHEY and SMNVEV (reference sequence). This CDR3 contains 14 residues. V shed 6 bases and J shed 0 bases, with 12 bases lying between them. CDR3 bases: TGTGCCAGCAGGCCGGGACCCTCCTCCTACGAGCAGTACTTC. Its translation is CASRPGPSSYEQYF.

This clone appeared a single time. The chain uses TRBV29-1 and TRBJ1-2; D might be TRBD1 (6 bases). Trimming took off 0 bases at V and 8 bases at J, with 19 bases between the two ends. CDR1 SQVTM and CDR2 ANQGSEA come from the germline V gene. The CDR3 length is 15 residues. The CDR3 coding sequence is TGCAGCGTTGAAGATCGTCGGGGGGCGGCGGAGGGCTACACCTTC. It encodes CSVEDRRGAAEGYTF.

This clone was seen a few times. The CDR3 spells CASSLNPGGNEKLFF. The CDR3 region has the DNA TGTGCCAGCAGTCTCAACCCGGGGGGGAATGAAAAACTGTTTTTT. The chain is built from TRBV27 and TRBJ1-4, with D possibly TRBD1 on 5 matching bases. This CDR3 spans 15 amino acids. Germline CDR1 and CDR2: MNHEY and SMNVEV (reference sequence). V was pared by 5 bases and J by 5 bases, with 15 bases between.

The rearrangement joins TRBV29-1 to TRBJ2-7, with 8 bases aligning to TRBD2. The CDR3 has 14 residues. The V gene's germline CDR1 is SQVTM and CDR2 ANQGSEA. Losses at the gene ends were 0 bases for V and 3 bases for J; bases not matched to a gene: 4. In DNA, the CDR3 is TGCAGCGTTGAAGAGCTCGGGGGGGGCTACGAGCAGTACTTC. Its protein is CSVEELGGGYEQYF.